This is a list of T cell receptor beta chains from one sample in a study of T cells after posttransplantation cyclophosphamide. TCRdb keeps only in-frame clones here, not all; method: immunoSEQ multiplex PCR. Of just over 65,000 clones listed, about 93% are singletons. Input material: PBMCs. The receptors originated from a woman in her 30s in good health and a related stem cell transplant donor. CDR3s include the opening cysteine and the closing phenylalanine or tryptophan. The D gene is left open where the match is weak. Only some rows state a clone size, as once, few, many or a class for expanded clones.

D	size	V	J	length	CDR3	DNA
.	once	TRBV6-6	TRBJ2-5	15	CASTGKSGWQETQYF	TGTGCCAGCACCGGAAAATCTGGGTGGCAAGAGACCCAGTACTTC
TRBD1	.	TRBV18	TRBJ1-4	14	CASRDRPTNEKLFF	TGTGCCAGCAGGGACAGACCAACTAATGAAAAACTGTTTTTT
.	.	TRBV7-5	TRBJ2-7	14	CARSGETGAYEQYF	TGTGCCAGAAGCGGGGAGACAGGGGCCTACGAGCAGTACTTC
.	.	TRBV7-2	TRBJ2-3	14	CASSSIHYTDTQYF	TGTGCCAGCAGCTCAATCCATTACACAGATACGCAGTATTTT
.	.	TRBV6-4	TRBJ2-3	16	CASSDSAGENTDTQYF	TGTGCCAGCAGTGACAGTGCAGGAGAGAACACAGATACGCAGTATTTT
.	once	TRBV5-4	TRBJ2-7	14	CASSPRAEADEQYF	TGTGCCAGCAGCCCTCGAGCGGAGGCCGACGAGCAGTACTTC
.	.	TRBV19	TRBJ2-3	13	CASSSFGADTQYF	TGTGCCAGTAGTAGCTTTGGCGCAGATACGCAGTATTTT
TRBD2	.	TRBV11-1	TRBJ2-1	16	CASSLAEAGGYNEQFF	TGTGCCAGCAGCTTAGCGGAGGCGGGGGGGTACAATGAGCAGTTCTTC
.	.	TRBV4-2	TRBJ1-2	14	CASSQEEDSWGYTF	TGTGCCAGCAGCCAAGAAGAGGATTCATGGGGCTACACCTTC
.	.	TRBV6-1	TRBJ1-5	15	CASILSVYSNQPQHF	TGTGCCAGCATTTTAAGCGTTTATAGCAATCAGCCCCAGCATTTT
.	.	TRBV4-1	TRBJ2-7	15	CASSQWDKANYEQYF	TGCGCCAGCAGCCAATGGGACAAGGCCAACTACGAGCAGTACTTC
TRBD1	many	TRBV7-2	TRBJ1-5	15	CASSLYRGESQPQHF	TGTGCCAGCAGCCTCTACAGGGGAGAAAGTCAGCCCCAGCATTTT
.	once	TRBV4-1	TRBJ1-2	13	CASSHGRQEGYTF	TGCGCCAGCAGCCACGGGCGGCAAGAGGGCTACACCTTC
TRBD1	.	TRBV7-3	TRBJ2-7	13	CASSSMRGREQYF	TGTGCCAGCAGCTCGATGAGGGGGCGCGAGCAGTACTTC
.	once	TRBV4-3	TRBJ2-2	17	CASSQEPPTARPGELFF	TGCGCCAGCAGCCAAGAGCCCCCTACGGCCAGGCCCGGGGAGCTGTTTTTT
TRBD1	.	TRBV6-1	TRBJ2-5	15	CASSDLEGAVETQYF	TGTGCCAGCAGTGACCTAGAGGGGGCGGTTGAGACCCAGTACTTC
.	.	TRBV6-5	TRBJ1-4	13	CASSYSKAEKLFF	TGTGCCAGCAGTTACTCGAAGGCCGAAAAACTGTTTTTT
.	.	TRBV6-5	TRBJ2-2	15	CASSYSRTNTGELFF	TGTGCCAGCAGTTACTCTCGGACCAACACCGGGGAGCTGTTTTTT
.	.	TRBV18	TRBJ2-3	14	CASSPGLSTDTQYF	TGTGCCAGCTCACCAGGACTCAGCACAGATACGCAGTATTTT
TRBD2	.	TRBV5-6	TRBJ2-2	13	CASSSSGTGELFF	TGTGCCAGCAGCTCTAGCGGCACCGGGGAGCTGTTTTTT
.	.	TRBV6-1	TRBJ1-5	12	CASSGGDQPQHF	TGTGCCAGCAGTGGGGGGGATCAGCCCCAGCATTTT
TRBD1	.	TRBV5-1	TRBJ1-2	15	CASSYGGGGDYGYTF	TGCGCCAGCAGCTACGGGGGAGGGGGCGACTATGGCTACACCTTC
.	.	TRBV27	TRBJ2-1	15	CASSRDVSSYNEQFF	TGTGCCAGCAGCCGGGACGTCAGCTCCTACAATGAGCAGTTCTTC
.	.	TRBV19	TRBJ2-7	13	CASSILGNYEQYF	TGTGCCAGTAGTATATTGGGGAACTACGAGCAGTACTTC
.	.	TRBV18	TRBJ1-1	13	CASRTDQNTEAFF	TGTGCCAGCCGGACAGACCAAAACACTGAAGCTTTCTTT
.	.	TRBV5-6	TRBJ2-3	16	CASLSISGGPTDTQYF	TGTGCCAGCCTTAGCATCTCCGGGGGGCCCACAGATACGCAGTATTTT
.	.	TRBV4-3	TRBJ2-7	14	CASSQDPSSWGQYF	TGCGCCAGCAGCCAAGATCCCAGCTCATGGGGGCAGTACTTC
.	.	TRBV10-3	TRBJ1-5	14	CAISGQGGNQPQHF	TGTGCCATCAGTGGCCAGGGAGGGAATCAGCCCCAGCATTTT
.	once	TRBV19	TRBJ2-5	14	CASSIGSGGETQYF	TGTGCCAGTAGTATAGGTAGTGGGGGAGAGACCCAGTACTTC
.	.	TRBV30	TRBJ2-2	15	CAWTWGALDTGELFF	TGTGCCTGGACTTGGGGGGCCCTAGACACCGGGGAGCTGTTTTTT
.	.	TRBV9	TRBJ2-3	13	CASSVDGGDTQYF	TGTGCCAGCAGCGTCGACGGGGGTGATACGCAGTATTTT
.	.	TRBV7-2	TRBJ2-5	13	CASSLMTQETQYF	TGTGCCAGCAGCTTAATGACACAAGAGACCCAGTACTTC
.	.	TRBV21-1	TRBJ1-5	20	CASSKVGGADWSRTYQPQHF	TGTGCCAGCAGCAAAGTAGGGGGGGCAGATTGGTCCCGAACATATCAGCCCCAGCATTTT
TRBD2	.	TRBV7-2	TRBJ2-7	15	CASSLTSGGTYEQYF	TGTGCCAGCAGCTTAACGAGCGGGGGGACCTACGAGCAGTACTTC
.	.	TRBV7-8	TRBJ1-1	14	CASSKGQKNTEAFF	TGTGCCAGCAGCAAGGGACAAAAGAACACTGAAGCTTTCTTT
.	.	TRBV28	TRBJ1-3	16	CASSFRGFNSGNTIYF	TGTGCCAGCAGTTTTCGGGGCTTTAACTCTGGAAACACCATATATTTT
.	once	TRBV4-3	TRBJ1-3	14	CASSQDTSRNTIYF	TGCGCCAGCAGCCAAGATACATCTCGAAACACCATATATTTT
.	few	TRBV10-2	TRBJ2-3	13	CASRGPPTDTQYF	TGCGCCAGCAGGGGGCCTCCCACAGATACGCAGTATTTT